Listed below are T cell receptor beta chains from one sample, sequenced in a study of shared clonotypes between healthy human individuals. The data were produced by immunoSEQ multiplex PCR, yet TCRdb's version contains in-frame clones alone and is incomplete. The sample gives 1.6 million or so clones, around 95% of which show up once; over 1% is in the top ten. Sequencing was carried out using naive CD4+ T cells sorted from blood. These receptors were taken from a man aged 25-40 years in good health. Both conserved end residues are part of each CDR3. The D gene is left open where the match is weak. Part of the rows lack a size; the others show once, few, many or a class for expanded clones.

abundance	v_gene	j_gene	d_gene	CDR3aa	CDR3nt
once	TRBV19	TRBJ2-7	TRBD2	CASSIDIAGVSSSYEQYF	TGTGCCAGTAGTATAGATATTGCGGGAGTCTCCTCCTCCTACGAGCAGTACTTC
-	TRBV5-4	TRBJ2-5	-	CASSYSRETQYF	TGTGCCAGCAGCTACTCGAGAGAGACCCAGTACTTC
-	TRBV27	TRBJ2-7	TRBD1	CASSGQAVGLYEQYF	TGTGCCAGCAGTGGACAGGCCGTAGGCCTCTACGAGCAGTACTTC
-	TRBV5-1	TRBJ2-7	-	CASSLRDGTGYEQYF	TGCGCCAGCAGCTTGAGGGACGGCACTGGTTACGAGCAGTACTTC
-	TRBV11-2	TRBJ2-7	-	CASSLGRSAAYEQYF	TGTGCCAGCAGCTTAGGTCGGTCGGCGGCCTACGAGCAGTACTTC
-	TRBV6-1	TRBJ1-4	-	CASSEGTIEKLFF	TGTGCCAGCAGTGAAGGGACAATTGAAAAACTGTTTTTT
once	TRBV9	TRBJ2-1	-	CASSVDGARGYEQFF	TGTGCCAGCAGCGTAGACGGTGCGCGTGGGTATGAGCAGTTCTTC
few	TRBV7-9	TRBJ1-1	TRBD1	CASPGTGGPEAFF	TGTGCCAGCCCCGGGACAGGGGGCCCCGAAGCTTTCTTT
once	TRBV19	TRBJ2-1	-	CASSIGGQPHNEQFF	TGTGCCAGTAGTATTGGAGGGCAACCCCACAATGAGCAGTTCTTC
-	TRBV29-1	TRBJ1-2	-	CSVRTTYGYTF	TGCAGCGTTAGGACGACCTATGGCTACACCTTC
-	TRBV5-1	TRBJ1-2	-	CASSLRAQMGSKTNYGYTF	TGCGCCAGCAGCTTGAGGGCCCAAATGGGCAGTAAGACTAACTATGGCTACACCTTC
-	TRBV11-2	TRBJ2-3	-	CASSLTWDPGTDTQYF	TGTGCCAGCAGCCTCACCTGGGACCCAGGCACAGATACGCAGTATTTT
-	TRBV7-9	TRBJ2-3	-	CATTLQGEVGRIDTQYF	TGTGCCACGACCCTTCAAGGGGAAGTAGGGCGTATAGATACGCAGTATTTT
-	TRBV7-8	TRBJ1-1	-	CASTLSLGMKYTEAFF	TGTGCCAGCACCCTAAGCTTGGGGATGAAGTACACTGAAGCTTTCTTT
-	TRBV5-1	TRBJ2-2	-	CASSWGQNTGELFF	TGCGCCAGCAGTTGGGGACAGAACACCGGGGAGCTGTTTTTT
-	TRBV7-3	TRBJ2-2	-	CASSLSAAAAGGELFF	TGTGCCAGCAGCTTATCAGCGGCGGCTGCGGGCGGGGAGCTGTTTTTT
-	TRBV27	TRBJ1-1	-	CASSRHGNRMNTEAFF	TGTGCCAGCAGTCGCCACGGAAACAGGATGAACACTGAAGCTTTCTTT
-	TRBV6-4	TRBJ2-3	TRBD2	CASRSSSGTVLHF	TGTGCCAGCAGGTCGTCTAGCGGGACGGTCCTACATTTT